This entry describes one T cell receptor (beta chain). Its target is not known. This CDR3 is 13 amino acids long. The V and J ends lost 3 bases and 8 bases respectively, with 13 bases between them. Time point given: persistent/refractory GD, antithyroid drugs over 5 years with positive TRAb. The TCR library was made from RNA that had been extracted from PBMCs in TRIzol. This sample was included in a study of regulatory T cells in long-lasting Graves disease. Study overall: Patients with persistent Graves' disease had over 5 years of antithyroid drugs and persistent TSH receptor antibodies.

General study findings and limits: Peripheral blood, not thyroid tissue, was the sole material studied. Persistent Graves' patients showed reduced TCR diversity versus newly diagnosed patients.

Construction of TCR beta libraries relied on iRepertoire HTBI primers and on Arm-PCR targeting CDR3 regions. TCRdb recomputed calls from the multiplex PCR reads with MiXCR, one row per CDR3 protein. The sample carries around 430,000 distinct CDR3 sequences, around a fifth recorded once. The V and J genes are TRBV12-3 or TRBV12-4 and TRBJ1-2, with D maybe TRBD1 (6 bases). The sequence was obtained from a female donor with Graves disease. The material sequenced was peripheral blood mononuclear cells (PBMCs), taken when the disease was refractory, from a patient treated with antithyroid drugs. The CDR3 DNA reads as TGTGCCAGCAGTTTTGGGGGGGCGTTGGGCTACACCTTC. It is translated as CASSFGGALGYTF.